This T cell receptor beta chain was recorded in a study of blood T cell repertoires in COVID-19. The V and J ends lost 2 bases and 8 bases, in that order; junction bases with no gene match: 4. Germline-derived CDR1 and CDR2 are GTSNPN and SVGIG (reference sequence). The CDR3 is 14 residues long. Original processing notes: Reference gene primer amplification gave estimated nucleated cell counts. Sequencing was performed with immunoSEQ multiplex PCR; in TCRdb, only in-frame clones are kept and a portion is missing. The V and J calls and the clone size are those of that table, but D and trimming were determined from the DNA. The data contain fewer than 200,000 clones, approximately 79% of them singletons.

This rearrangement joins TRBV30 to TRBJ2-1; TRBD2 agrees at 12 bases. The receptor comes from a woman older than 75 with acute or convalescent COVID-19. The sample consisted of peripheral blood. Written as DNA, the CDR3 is TGTGCCTGGAGTAAGGGACTAGCGGGTGATGAGCAGTTCTTC. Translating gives CAWSKGLAGDEQFF.